This T cell receptor beta chain was documented in a study of cytomegalovirus exposure and HLA in healthy donors. Whole-study findings and limits: Cytomegalovirus status was reportedly diagnosed by the classifier with high sensitivity and specificity. There was a cluster of highly shared sequence variants that was likely a sequencing artifact.

Germline lookup yields CDR1 SGHDT and CDR2 YYEEEE. The trim removed 4 bases at V and 6 bases at J, leaving 12 bases unmatched. The CDR3 covers 18 residues. Worth noting for this clone: Its specificity is unknown.

A multiplex PCR was run with 60 Vbeta primers and 13 Jbeta primers. Assay: immunoSEQ multiplex PCR; the TCRdb copy retains only in-frame clones and omits some. The sample is made up of fewer than 150,000 clones, and the top ten hold roughly 4% of it. V is TRBV5-6 and J is TRBJ2-1; the match to TRBD2 covers 14 bases. The source of this sequence is a young man in good health and CMV-seronegative. What was sequenced was PBMCs. The CDR3 reads CASSRRGLAGVRGNEQFF. CDR3 nucleotide sequence: TGTGCCAGCAGCCGAAGGGGACTAGCGGGAGTAAGGGGCAATGAGCAGTTCTTC.